Below are 26 T cell receptor beta chains sequenced from a single sample in a study of long-term antiretroviral therapy in people with HIV. The assay used was immunoSEQ (version v3.0), run at survey level. Sequenced by immunoSEQ multiplex PCR; TCRdb stores in-frame clones only, minus some. The data show 20,000 to 25,000 clones, approximately 80% seen once. The sample was unsorted PBMCs, taken 0.5 years before starting antiretroviral therapy. The source of these receptors is a man aged 35 to 55 with HIV.

The V and J genes are TRBV5-1 and TRBJ2-1, with D possibly matching TRBD2 (7 bases). The CDR3 extends over 15 amino acids. V lost 0 bases to trimming and J lost 6 bases, with 13 bases between them. The germline CDR1 and CDR2 sequences are SGHRS and YFSETQ. CDR3 residues: CASSLDGGAINEQFF. DNA of the CDR3: TGCGCCAGCAGCTTGGATGGGGGGGCTATCAATGAGCAGTTCTTC.

The J gene is TRBJ2-5, the V gene TRBV7-2; D is possibly TRBD2 (7 bases). The CDR3 consists of 15 residues. The germline gives CDR1 SGHTA, CDR2 FQGNSA. The germline V and J ends were trimmed by 0 bases and 3 bases, with 11 bases remaining between them. The CDR3 is CASSLARGAEETQYF. CDR3 nucleotides: TGTGCCAGCAGCTTAGCTCGGGGGGCCGAAGAGACCCAGTACTTC.

CDR3 nucleotide sequence: TGTGCCAGCAGTAAGAAGCGGGACAGAGATCAGCCCCAGCATTTT. Amino acids: CASSKKRDRDQPQHF. The chain links TRBV6-5 to TRBJ1-5, with TRBD1 matching 7 bases. V lost 5 bases and J lost 5; bases outside the gene matches: 9. This CDR3 has 15 amino acids. CDR1 is MNHEY, CDR2 SVGAGI, per germline.

CDR3 sequence reads: CASSPRAGGPNTQYF. As DNA, the CDR3 is TGTGCCAGCAGCCCGCGGGCGGGCGGCCCCAATACGCAGTATTTT. The chain recombines TRBV6-6 with TRBJ2-3; D may be TRBD2 (5 bases). The germline V and J ends were trimmed by 6 bases and 7 bases, with 20 bases remaining between them. CDR3 length: 15 amino acids. Germline V gene data show CDR1 as MNHNY and CDR2 as SVGAGI (reference sequence).

The rearrangement uses TRBV7-9 and TRBJ1-1; TRBD1 agrees at 7 bases. Germline V gene lookup returns CDR1 SEHNR and CDR2 FQNEAQ (reference sequence). CDR3 length equals 14 residues. Germline trimming cut 2 bases from V and 3 bases from J; bases unmatched to any gene: 3. Here the CDR3 reads CASSLTGVDTEAFF. The CDR3 region has the DNA TGTGCCAGCAGCTTAACAGGGGTGGACACTGAAGCTTTCTTT.

The J gene is TRBJ2-1, the V gene TRBV7-3; TRBD2 agrees at 8 bases. Germline loops: CDR1 SGHTA, CDR2 FQGTGA. V gave up 3 bases and J gave up 5 bases; unmatched junction bases: 6. The CDR3 length is 15 residues. The CDR3 region has the DNA TGTGCCAGCAGCTTGGCGGGGGGAATTGACAATGAGCAGTTCTTC. Amino acid sequence: CASSLAGGIDNEQFF.

This clone occurred once. The chain recombines TRBV28 with TRBJ1-1; perhaps TRBD1 as D (6 bases). Trimming took 8 bases from V and 1 from J, leaving 17 bases between them. The CDR3 spans 15 residues. In germline, CDR1 is MDHEN, CDR2 SYDVKM. This CDR3 is CASDRGPEENTEAFF. The DNA of the CDR3 is TGTGCCAGCGATCGGGGGCCTGAGGAGAACACTGAAGCTTTCTTT.

This clone turned up a few times. The J gene is TRBJ2-1, the V gene TRBV13; TRBD2 is a possible D gene (6 bases). CDR3 size: 11 residues. CDR1 is PRHDT and CDR2 is FYEKMQ in the germline V gene (reference sequence). The V end lost 3 bases, the J end lost 10 bases, and 7 bases lay between the germline ends. Here the CDR3 reads CASSFSGEQFF. The CDR3 DNA reads as TGTGCCAGCAGCTTTAGCGGAGAGCAGTTCTTC.

This chain joins TRBV5-1 and TRBJ2-7; 8 nucleotides align to TRBD2. This CDR3 contains 14 residues. V lost 3 bases, J lost 1 base, and 3 bases stayed unmatched. Germline V gene data show CDR1 as SGHRS and CDR2 as YFSETQ. This CDR3 reads CASSSVAGSYEQYF. CDR3 DNA: TGCGCCAGCAGCTCCGTAGCGGGGTCCTACGAGCAGTACTTC. Supplemented by reference TRBV5-1 and TRBJ2-7, the full variable domain reads KAGVTQTPRYLIKTRGQQVTLSCSPISGHRSVSWYQQTPGQGLQFLFEYFSETQRNKGNFPGRFSGRQFSNSRSEMNVSTLELGDSALYLCASSSVAGSYEQYFGPGTRLTVT.

This sequence joins TRBV27 and TRBJ1-1; 9 bases match TRBD1. In germline, CDR1 is MNHEY, CDR2 SMNVEV (reference sequence). The CDR3 runs 15 residues. With V trimmed by 6 bases and J by 5 bases, 10 bases remained unmatched. In nucleotides, the CDR3 is TGTGCCAGCAGAGGGGGACAGGGACGAAGGACTGAAGCTTTCTTT. The encoded protein is CASRGGQGRRTEAFF.

This clone has more than one count but fewer than ten. The chain carries TRBV28 and TRBJ1-5, with no clear D. Germline CDR1 is MDHEN and CDR2 is SYDVKM. The V gene lost 7 bases and the J gene lost 9 bases, with 16 bases spanning the gap. The CDR3 has 13 amino acids. This CDR3 reads CASTLAHGSPQHF. The CDR3 DNA reads TGTGCCAGCACCCTCGCCCATGGATCGCCCCAGCATTTT.

The CDR3 protein is CASSPTGDTQYF. The DNA for the CDR3 is TGTGCCAGCAGCCCCACCGGGGATACGCAGTATTTT. The chain combines TRBV6-6 with TRBJ2-3; D ambiguous. In germline, CDR1 is MNHNY, CDR2 SVGAGI (reference sequence). The V end lost 6 bases, the J end lost 6 bases, and 10 bases lay between the germline ends. CDR3 length equals 12 residues.

The V and J genes are TRBV5-8 and TRBJ2-4; possible D gene TRBD1, 5 bases. Trimming pared 6 bases from V and 6 bases from J, leaving 16 bases between. Per germline, CDR1 SGHTS and CDR2 YDEGEE. CDR3 length equals 14 residues. CDR3 nucleotide sequence: TGTGCCAGCATGCCGTCGGTGCAGGGAAACATTCAGTACTTC. Protein: CASMPSVQGNIQYF.

This rearrangement joins TRBV19 to TRBJ2-7; tentatively, D is TRBD2 (5 bases). In germline, CDR1 is LNHDA, CDR2 SQIVND (reference sequence). V dropped 3 bases and J dropped 3 bases, with 9 bases sitting between them. The CDR3 spans 13 residues. This CDR3 is CASSIGVNYEQYF. CDR3 DNA sequence: TGTGCCAGTAGTATCGGGGTTAACTACGAGCAGTACTTC.

V usage is TRBV7-2 and J usage is TRBJ1-5; 9 bases agree with TRBD1. This CDR3 is 15 amino acids long. CDR1 and CDR2 (germline): SGHTA, FQGNSA. V was clipped by 4 bases and J by 4 bases; unmatched bases: 5. The DNA of the CDR3 is TGTGCCAGCAGCTCTAGACAGGGGGAGAATCAGCCCCAGCATTTT. Translated: CASSSRQGENQPQHF. Full variable domain (rest looked up from reference TRBV7-2 and TRBJ1-5): GAGVSQSPSNKVTEKGKDVELRCDPISGHTALYWYRQSLGQGLEFLIYFQGNSAPDKSGLPSDRFSAERTGGSVSTLTIQRTQQEDSAVYLCASSSRQGENQPQHFGDGTRLSIL.

This chain uses TRBV13 with TRBJ1-4; D uncertain. Per germline, CDR1 PRHDT and CDR2 FYEKMQ (reference sequence). V shed 8 bases and J shed 3 bases, with 10 bases lying between them. CDR3 length: 13 residues. The DNA of the CDR3 is TGTGCCAGCCGAACAGATTCTAATGAAAAACTGTTTTTT. This gives the protein CASRTDSNEKLFF.

This rearrangement joins TRBV6-1 to TRBJ1-5; no definite D call. Germline V gives CDR1 MNHNS, CDR2 SASEGT. V lost 0 bases to trimming and J lost 6 bases, with 9 bases between them. The CDR3 covers 14 residues. CDR3 in DNA: TGTGCCAGCAGTGAAGCCCAGTCTGGTCAGCCCCAGCATTTT. Its protein product is CASSEAQSGQPQHF.

This CDR3 is CASSAWDSPGYTF. The CDR3 DNA sequence: TGTGCCAGCAGCGCGTGGGACAGCCCCGGCTACACCTTC. The chain has TRBV9 and TRBJ1-2, with 7 bases aligning to TRBD1. The length of the CDR3 is 13 residues. CDR1 is SGDLS and CDR2 is YYNGEE in the germline V gene. The junction had 7 bases not matched to a gene; V was cut back by 3 bases and J by 8 bases.

This clone was seen more than once but under ten times. The rearrangement uses TRBV2 and TRBJ1-1; no clear D gene. The CDR3 sequence is 14 residues long. V was cut by 7 bases and J by 1 base, with 13 bases left in between. CDR1 is SNHLY, CDR2 FYNNEI, per germline. The CDR3 loop is CASTPGRSNTEAFF. The DNA for the CDR3 is TGTGCCAGCACCCCAGGTCGGTCGAACACTGAAGCTTTCTTT.

The chain has TRBV28 and TRBJ2-7; unclear D gene. Germline V CDR1 and CDR2: MDHEN, SYDVKM. This CDR3 spans 12 amino acids. The V end was cut by 7 bases, the J end by 6 bases, with 13 bases between. The CDR3 spells CASTSDVGEQYF. The CDR3 DNA is TGTGCCAGCACCTCGGACGTAGGCGAGCAGTACTTC.

CDR3 amino acids: CASSLRGAETQYF. Here the CDR3 DNA reads TGTGCCAGCAGCTTAAGGGGCGCAGAGACCCAGTACTTC. The V call is TRBV7-9, the J call TRBJ2-5; D perhaps matches TRBD1 (5 bases). CDR3 length: 13 amino acids. Between the trimmed V and J ends, which lost 2 bases and 4 bases, there was a span of 8 bases. CDR1 and CDR2 (germline): SEHNR, FQNEAQ (reference sequence).

CDR3: CASSYTLGQVNSPLHF. Here the CDR3 DNA reads TGCGCCAGCAGCTACACTCTGGGACAGGTCAATTCACCCCTCCACTTT. V is TRBV4-3 and J is TRBJ1-6; 8 bases align to TRBD1. The junction had 10 bases not matched to a gene; V was cut back by 5 bases and J by 7 bases. In germline, CDR1 is LGHNA, CDR2 YSLEER. The CDR3 extends over 16 amino acids.

CDR3 bases: TGTGCCATCTGCGAGTGGTCGAATTCACCCCTCCACTTT. Translating it yields CAICEWSNSPLHF. The chain uses TRBV10-3 and TRBJ1-6; D not resolved. V gave up 8 bases and J gave up 7 bases, with 12 bases separating them. The CDR3 runs to 13 residues. The germline V gene has CDR1 ENHRY and CDR2 SYGVKD.

This clone was seen once. The chain is built from TRBV2 and TRBJ1-5; D call uncertain. Between the trimmed V and J ends, which lost 2 bases and 0 bases, there was a span of 8 bases. The germline CDR1 and CDR2 sequences are SNHLY and FYNNEI. The CDR3 loop spans 15 amino acids. The chain's CDR3 is CASSERRNSNQPQHF. CDR3 DNA: TGTGCCAGCAGTGAACGCAGGAATAGCAATCAGCCCCAGCATTTT.

The V and J genes are TRBV9 and TRBJ2-1; 8 bases line up with TRBD2. V was clipped by 0 bases and J by 5 bases; unmatched bases: 7. The V gene's germline CDR1 is SGDLS and CDR2 YYNGEE. This CDR3 is built from 16 residues. As DNA, the CDR3 is TGTGCCAGCAGCGTAGCCGGTGGGCGGGGGGACAATGAGCAGTTCTTC. Translation gives CASSVAGGRGDNEQFF.

The chain is built from TRBV6-5 and TRBJ2-5; weak D call: TRBD2 (5 bases). The CDR3 contains 12 residues. CDR1 is MNHEY and CDR2 is SVGAGI in the germline V gene. The V end was cut by 8 bases, the J end by 5 bases, with 12 bases between. CDR3 amino acids: CASGRPGETQYF. The CDR3 coding sequence is TGTGCCAGCGGTCGACCGGGGGAGACCCAGTACTTC.